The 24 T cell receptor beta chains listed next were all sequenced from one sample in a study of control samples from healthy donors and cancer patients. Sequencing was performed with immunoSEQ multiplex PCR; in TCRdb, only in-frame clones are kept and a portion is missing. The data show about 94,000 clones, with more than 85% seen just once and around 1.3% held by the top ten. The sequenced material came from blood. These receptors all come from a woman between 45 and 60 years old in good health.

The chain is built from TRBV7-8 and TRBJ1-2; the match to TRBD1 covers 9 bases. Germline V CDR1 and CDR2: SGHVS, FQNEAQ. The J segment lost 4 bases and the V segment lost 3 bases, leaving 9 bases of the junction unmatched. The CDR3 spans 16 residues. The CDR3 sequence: CASSFLGTGSVYGYTF. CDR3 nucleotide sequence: TGTGCCAGCAGCTTTCTAGGGACAGGGTCGGTCTATGGCTACACCTTC.

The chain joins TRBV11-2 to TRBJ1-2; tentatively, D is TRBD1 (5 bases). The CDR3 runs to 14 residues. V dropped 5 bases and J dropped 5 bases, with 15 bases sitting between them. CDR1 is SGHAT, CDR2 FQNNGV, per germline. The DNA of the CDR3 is TGTGCCAGCAGCACCGTACGGGGCTCGTATGGCTACACCTTC. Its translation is CASSTVRGSYGYTF. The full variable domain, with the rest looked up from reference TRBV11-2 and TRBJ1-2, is EAGVAQSPRYKIIEKRQSVAFWCNPISGHATLYWYQQILGQGPKLLIQFQNNGVVDDSQLPKDRFSAERLKGVDSTLKIQPAKLEDSAVYLCASSTVRGSYGYTFGSGTRLTVV.

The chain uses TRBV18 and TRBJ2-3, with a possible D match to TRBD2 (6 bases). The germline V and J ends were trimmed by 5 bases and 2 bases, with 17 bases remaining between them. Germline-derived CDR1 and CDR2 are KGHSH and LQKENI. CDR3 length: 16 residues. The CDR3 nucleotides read TGTGCCAGCTCAGCAAATGGAGGGATAAACACAGATACGCAGTATTTT. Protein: CASSANGGINTDTQYF.

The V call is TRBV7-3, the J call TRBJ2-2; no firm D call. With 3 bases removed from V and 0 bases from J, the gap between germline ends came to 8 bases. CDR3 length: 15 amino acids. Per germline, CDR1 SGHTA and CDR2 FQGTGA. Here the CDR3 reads CASSFNGPNTGELFF. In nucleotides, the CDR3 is TGTGCCAGCAGCTTTAACGGACCGAACACCGGGGAGCTGTTTTTT.

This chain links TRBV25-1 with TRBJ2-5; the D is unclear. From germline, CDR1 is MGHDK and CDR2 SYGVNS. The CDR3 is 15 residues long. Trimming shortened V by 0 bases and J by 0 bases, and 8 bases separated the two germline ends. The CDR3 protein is CASSEYSGDQETQYF. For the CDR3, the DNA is TGTGCCAGCAGTGAATATTCTGGGGACCAAGAGACCCAGTACTTC.

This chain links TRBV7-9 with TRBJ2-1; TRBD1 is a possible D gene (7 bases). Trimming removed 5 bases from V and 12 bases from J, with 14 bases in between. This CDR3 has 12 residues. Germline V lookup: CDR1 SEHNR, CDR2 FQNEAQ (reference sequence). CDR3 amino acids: CASSQRQGGQFF. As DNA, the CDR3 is TGTGCCAGCAGCCAGAGACAGGGAGGGCAGTTCTTC.

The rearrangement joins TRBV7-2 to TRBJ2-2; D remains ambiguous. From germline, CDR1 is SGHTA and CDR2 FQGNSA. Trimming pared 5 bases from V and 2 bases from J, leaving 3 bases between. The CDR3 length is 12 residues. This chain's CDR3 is CASSENTGELFF. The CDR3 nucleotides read TGTGCCAGCAGCGAAAACACCGGGGAGCTGTTTTTT.

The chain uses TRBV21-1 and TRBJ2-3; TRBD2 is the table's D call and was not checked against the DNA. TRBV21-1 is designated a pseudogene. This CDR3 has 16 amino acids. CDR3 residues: CASSKAEAGSSYTQYF. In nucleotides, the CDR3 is TGTGCCAGCAGCAAAGCTGAAGCGGGGTCCTCTTATACGCAGTATTTT.

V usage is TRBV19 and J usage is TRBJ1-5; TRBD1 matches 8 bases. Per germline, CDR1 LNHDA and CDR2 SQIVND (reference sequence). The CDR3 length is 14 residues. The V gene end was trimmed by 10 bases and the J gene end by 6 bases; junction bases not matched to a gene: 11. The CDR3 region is CATQQGVGGQPQHF. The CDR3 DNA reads TGTGCCACCCAACAGGGGGTAGGGGGTCAGCCCCAGCATTTT.

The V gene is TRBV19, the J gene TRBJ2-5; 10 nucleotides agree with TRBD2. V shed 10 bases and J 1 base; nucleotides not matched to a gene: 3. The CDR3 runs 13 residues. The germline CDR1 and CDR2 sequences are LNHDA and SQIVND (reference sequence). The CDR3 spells CATASGGQETQYF. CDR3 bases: TGTGCCACCGCTAGCGGGGGCCAAGAGACCCAGTACTTC.

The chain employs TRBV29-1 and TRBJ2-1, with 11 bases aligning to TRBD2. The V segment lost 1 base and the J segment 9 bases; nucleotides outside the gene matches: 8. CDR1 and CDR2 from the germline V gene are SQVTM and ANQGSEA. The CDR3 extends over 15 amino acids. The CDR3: CSVEGSSGGGREQFF. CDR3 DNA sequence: TGCAGCGTTGAAGGGAGTAGCGGGGGGGGACGTGAGCAGTTCTTC.

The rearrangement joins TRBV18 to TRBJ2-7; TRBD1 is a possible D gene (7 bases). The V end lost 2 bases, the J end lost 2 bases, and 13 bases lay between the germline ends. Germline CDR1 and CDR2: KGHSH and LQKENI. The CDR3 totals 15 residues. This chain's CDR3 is CASSPAGQSTYEQYF. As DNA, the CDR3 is TGTGCCAGCTCACCAGCGGGACAGTCGACCTACGAGCAGTACTTC. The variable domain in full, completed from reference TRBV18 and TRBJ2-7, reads NAGVMQNPRHLVRRRGQEARLRCSPMKGHSHVYWYRQLPEEGLKFMVYLQKENIIDESGMPKERFSAEFPKEGPSILRIQQVVRGDSAAYFCASSPAGQSTYEQYFGPGTRLTVT.

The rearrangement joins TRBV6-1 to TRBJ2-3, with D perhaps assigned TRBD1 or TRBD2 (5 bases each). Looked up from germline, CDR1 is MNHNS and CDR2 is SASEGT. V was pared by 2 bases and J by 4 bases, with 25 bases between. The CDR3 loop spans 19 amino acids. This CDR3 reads CASSEPHPGTTVPSDTQYF. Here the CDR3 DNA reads TGTGCCAGCAGTGAACCTCACCCCGGGACCACCGTCCCCTCAGATACGCAGTATTTT.

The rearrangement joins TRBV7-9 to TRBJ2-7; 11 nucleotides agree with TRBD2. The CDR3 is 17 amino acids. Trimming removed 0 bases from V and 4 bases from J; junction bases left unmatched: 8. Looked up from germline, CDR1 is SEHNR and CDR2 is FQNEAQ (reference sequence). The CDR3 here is CASSLAQTSGADYEQYF. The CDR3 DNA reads TGTGCCAGCAGCTTAGCCCAGACTAGCGGGGCTGATTACGAGCAGTACTTC.

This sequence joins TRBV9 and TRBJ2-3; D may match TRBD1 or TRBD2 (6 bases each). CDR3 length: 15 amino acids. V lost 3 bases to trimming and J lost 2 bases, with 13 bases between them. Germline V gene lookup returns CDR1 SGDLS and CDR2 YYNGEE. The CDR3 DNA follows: TGTGCCAGCAGCGACCCCGGGGGCCTCACAGATACGCAGTATTTT. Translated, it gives CASSDPGGLTDTQYF.

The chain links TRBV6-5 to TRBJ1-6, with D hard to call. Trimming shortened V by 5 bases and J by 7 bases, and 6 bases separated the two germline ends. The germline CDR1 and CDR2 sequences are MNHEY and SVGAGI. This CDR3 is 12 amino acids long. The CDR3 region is CASSPLNSPLHF. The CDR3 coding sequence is TGTGCCAGCAGTCCGTTGAATTCACCCCTCCACTTT.

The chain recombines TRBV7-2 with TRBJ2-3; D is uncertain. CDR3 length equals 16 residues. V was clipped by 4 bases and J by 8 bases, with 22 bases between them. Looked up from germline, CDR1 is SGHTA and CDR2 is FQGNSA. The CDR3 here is CASSSPDLPGWSTQYF. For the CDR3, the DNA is TGTGCCAGCAGCTCCCCGGACCTTCCCGGCTGGAGTACGCAGTATTTT.

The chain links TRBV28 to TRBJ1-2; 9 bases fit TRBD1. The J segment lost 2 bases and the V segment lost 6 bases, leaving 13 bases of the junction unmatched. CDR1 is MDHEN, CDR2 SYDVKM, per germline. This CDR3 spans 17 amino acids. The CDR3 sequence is CASSDLRTGTGNYGYTF. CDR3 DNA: TGTGCCAGCAGCGACCTGCGGACCGGGACAGGGAACTATGGCTACACCTTC.

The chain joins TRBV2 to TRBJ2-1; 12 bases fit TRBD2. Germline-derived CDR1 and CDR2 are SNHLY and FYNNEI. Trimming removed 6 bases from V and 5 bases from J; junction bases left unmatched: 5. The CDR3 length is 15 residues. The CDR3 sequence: CASRPGLAGNNEQFF. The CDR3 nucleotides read TGTGCCAGCAGACCCGGACTAGCGGGAAACAATGAGCAGTTCTTC.

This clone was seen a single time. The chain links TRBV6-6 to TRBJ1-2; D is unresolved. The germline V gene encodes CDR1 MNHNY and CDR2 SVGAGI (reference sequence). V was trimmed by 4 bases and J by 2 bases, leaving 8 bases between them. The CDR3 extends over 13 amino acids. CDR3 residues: CASSFGPNYGYTF. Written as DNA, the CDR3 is TGTGCCAGCAGTTTCGGACCGAACTATGGCTACACCTTC.

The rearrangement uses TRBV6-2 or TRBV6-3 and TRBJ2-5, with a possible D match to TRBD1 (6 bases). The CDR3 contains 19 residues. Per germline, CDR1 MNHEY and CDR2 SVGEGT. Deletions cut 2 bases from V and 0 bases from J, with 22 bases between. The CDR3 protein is CASSYPYPYGQLYQETQYF. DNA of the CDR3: TGTGCCAGCAGTTACCCCTACCCTTACGGACAGCTTTACCAAGAGACCCAGTACTTC.

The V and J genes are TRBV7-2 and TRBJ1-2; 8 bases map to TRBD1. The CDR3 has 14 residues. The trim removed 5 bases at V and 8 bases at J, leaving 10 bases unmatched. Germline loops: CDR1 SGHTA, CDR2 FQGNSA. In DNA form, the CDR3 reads TGTGCCAGCAGCCCAGGGGACAGGATAGGGGGCTACACCTTC. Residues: CASSPGDRIGGYTF.

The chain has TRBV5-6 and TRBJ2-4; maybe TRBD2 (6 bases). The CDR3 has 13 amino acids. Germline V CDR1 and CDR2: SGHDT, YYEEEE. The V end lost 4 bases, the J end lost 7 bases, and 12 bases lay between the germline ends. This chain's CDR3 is CASSPAGYNIQYF. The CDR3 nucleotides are TGTGCCAGCAGCCCGGCGGGGTATAACATTCAGTACTTC.

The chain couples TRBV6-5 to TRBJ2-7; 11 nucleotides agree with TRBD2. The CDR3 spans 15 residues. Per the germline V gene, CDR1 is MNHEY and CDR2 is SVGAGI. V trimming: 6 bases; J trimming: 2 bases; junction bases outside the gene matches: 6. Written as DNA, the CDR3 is TGTGCCAGCAGCCGGGGACTAGCGGAGGCCTACGAGCAGTACTTC. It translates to CASSRGLAEAYEQYF.